Listed below are T cell receptor beta chains from one sample, sequenced in a study of blood T cell repertoires in COVID-19. Data came from immunoSEQ multiplex PCR; TCRdb stores just in-frame clones and leaves some out. The sample records around 230,000 clones, about 79% being singletons. The sequenced sample consisted of peripheral blood. Receptors were obtained from a woman older than 75 with acute or convalescent COVID-19. Each CDR3 is given with its conserved first and last residue. A D gene is named only where the DNA matches it firmly. Size values are once, few and many counts, or a class for expanded clones, and some rows have none.

abundance | j_gene | v_gene | d_gene | CDR3nt | CDR3aa
. | TRBJ2-5 | TRBV5-5 | . | TGTGCCAGCAGCTTGGGTGGGAGGGAGACCCAGTACTTC | CASSLGGRETQYF
. | TRBJ2-7 | TRBV5-1 | TRBD2 | TGCGCCAGCAGCAGGACTAGCGGGGACTACGAGCAGTACTTC | CASSRTSGDYEQYF
. | TRBJ2-3 | TRBV5-1 | . | TGCGCCAGCAGCTTGTACGGCGGAAACACAGATACGCAGTATTTT | CASSLYGGNTDTQYF
. | TRBJ2-7 | TRBV18 | TRBD1 | TGTGCCAGCTCACCGGGACAGCTTGCATCGCAGTACTTC | CASSPGQLASQYF
. | TRBJ1-1 | TRBV5-1 | TRBD1 | TGCGCCAGCAGCTTGACCGGGACAGGGGCGAGGACTGAAGCTTTCTTT | CASSLTGTGARTEAFF
. | TRBJ2-1 | TRBV11-2 | TRBD1 | TGTGCCAGCAGCTTCTCGAGAGACACAGGGGGCGGGCCCTACAATGAGCAGTTCTTC | CASSFSRDTGGGPYNEQFF
. | TRBJ1-5 | TRBV2 | . | TGTGCCAGCAGTGGGGAGGGACTGAATAGCAATCAGCCCCAGCATTTT | CASSGEGLNSNQPQHF
once | TRBJ2-5 | TRBV11-2 | TRBD2 | TGTGCCAGCAGCTACGGGGGGTGGCAAGAGACCCAGTACTTC | CASSYGGWQETQYF
once | TRBJ2-6 | TRBV18 | TRBD2 | TGTGCCAGCTCCCCTCGAGCGGGGGGGCCCTCTGGGGCCAACGTCCTGACTTTC | CASSPRAGGPSGANVLTF
. | TRBJ1-5 | TRBV5-1 | TRBD1 | TGCGCCAGCAGCTTGGAAGGGGGCTGGGATCAGCCCCAGCATTTT | CASSLEGGWDQPQHF
few | TRBJ2-2 | TRBV19 | . | TGTGCCAGTGGACTCGGACAGACGAACACCGGGGAGCTGTTTTTT | CASGLGQTNTGELFF
. | TRBJ2-5 | TRBV4-1 | TRBD2 | TGCGCCAGCAGCCTCAGGGCGGGGGTCGGAGAGACCCAGTACTTC | CASSLRAGVGETQYF
. | TRBJ2-7 | TRBV7-2 | . | TGTGCCAGCAGCTTAGGCGTCGGTGGCTCCTACGAGCAGTACTTC | CASSLGVGGSYEQYF
few | TRBJ2-3 | TRBV5-1 | . | TGCGCCAGCAGCCCTGGTGGGGCCACAGATACGCAGTATTTT | CASSPGGATDTQYF
. | TRBJ2-1 | TRBV5-1 | TRBD1 | TGCGCCAGCAGCTCGGGACAGGGAATGAATGAGCAGTTCTTC | CASSSGQGMNEQFF
. | TRBJ1-5 | TRBV2 | . | TGTGCCAGCAGTCAACAGGGTGCCGATCAGCCCCAGCATTTT | CASSQQGADQPQHF
. | TRBJ2-1 | TRBV27 | . | TGTGCCAGCAGACTCTACCCCGGGTTTCAGTTCAATGAGCAGTTCTTC | CASRLYPGFQFNEQFF
few | TRBJ1-4 | TRBV28 | TRBD1 | TGTGCCAGCAGTTTACGGGCACAGGGGGAACTGTTTTTT | CASSLRAQGELFF
once | TRBJ1-5 | TRBV30 | TRBD1 | TGTGCCTGGAGTGTCCCCGGGACAGGGGTGCCCTATAGCAATCAGCCCCAGCATTTT | CAWSVPGTGVPYSNQPQHF
. | TRBJ2-1 | TRBV27 | TRBD1 | TGTGCCAGCAGTCTGGACAGGGTTCGGGCTGAGCAGTTCTTC | CASSLDRVRAEQFF
. | TRBJ1-2 | TRBV19 | . | TGTGCCAGTACCGACGGACAGATAAAGGGCTACACCTTC | CASTDGQIKGYTF
. | TRBJ1-6 | TRBV6-5 | TRBD1 | TGTGCCAGCACCCGGACAGGCCTAAATAATTCACCCCTCCACTTT | CASTRTGLNNSPLHF
. | TRBJ2-1 | TRBV5-1 | TRBD2 | TGCGCCAGCAGCAGGGGACTAGCGGGGGCCCACAATGAGCAGTTCTTC | CASSRGLAGAHNEQFF
. | TRBJ2-1 | TRBV9 | . | TGTGCCAGCAGCGTAGACTTGAGCTCCTACAATGAGCAGTTCTTC | CASSVDLSSYNEQFF
. | TRBJ1-1 | TRBV3-1/TRBV3-2 | TRBD1 | TGTGCCAGCAGCCACCCACAGGGGGCAAACACTGAAGCTTTCTTT | CASSHPQGANTEAFF
. | TRBJ1-2 | TRBV2 | TRBD1 | TGTGCCAGCATTTTCGGACAGGGACGTGACTATGGCTACACCTTC | CASIFGQGRDYGYTF
. | TRBJ1-5 | TRBV2 | TRBD1 | TGTGCCAGCAGTGGGGCTCGGACAGGGGGCAATCAGCCCCAGCATTTT | CASSGARTGGNQPQHF
few | TRBJ1-2 | TRBV29-1 | TRBD1 | TGCAGCGCTGGTGAGCAGGGGGCTAACTATGGCTACACCTTC | CSAGEQGANYGYTF
. | TRBJ2-3 | TRBV6-5 | . | TGTGCCAGCAGGTATCTAGCAGATACGCAGTATTTT | CASRYLADTQYF
once | TRBJ2-2 | TRBV5-1 | TRBD2 | TGCGCCAGCAGCTTCCGCGGGTCCGGGACTAACCTCTACACCGGGGAGCTGTTTTTT | CASSFRGSGTNLYTGELFF
. | TRBJ1-5 | TRBV19 | TRBD1 | TGTGCCAGTAGTCCGACAGGGGGCAGCAATCAGCCCCAGCATTTT | CASSPTGGSNQPQHF
. | TRBJ2-1 | TRBV6-6 | . | TGTGCCAGCAGTTACCGGGGAGGTAGTATTGAGCAGTTCTTC | CASSYRGGSIEQFF
. | TRBJ1-5 | TRBV7-9 | TRBD1 | TGTGCCAGCAGCAGCGACAGGGGCGGCAATCAGCCCCAGCATTTT | CASSSDRGGNQPQHF
. | TRBJ1-2 | TRBV2 | TRBD1 | TGTGCCAGCAGCCTGGGACAGGGGGACTATGGCTACACCTTC | CASSLGQGDYGYTF
. | TRBJ1-5 | TRBV19 | TRBD1 | TGTGCCACCAGGGGGGACAGCCGCAATCAGCCCCAGCATTTT | CATRGDSRNQPQHF
. | TRBJ1-3 | TRBV3-1/TRBV3-2 | . | TGTGCCAGCAGCCCCAGGCCCGGGGGGTTGAGTGGAAACACCATATATTTT | CASSPRPGGLSGNTIYF
. | TRBJ2-4 | TRBV4-1 | . | TGCGCCAGCAGCCCCCTCGGACAGAAAAACATTCAGTACTTC | CASSPLGQKNIQYF
. | TRBJ2-2 | TRBV6-5 | TRBD1 | TGTGCCAGCAGCCGACAGGGGGGCACCGAGGAGCTGTTTTTT | CASSRQGGTEELFF
. | TRBJ2-2 | TRBV24-1 | . | TGTGCCACCAGTGATTTGCAGGGATCTAACACCGGGGAGCTGTTTTTT | CATSDLQGSNTGELFF
. | TRBJ2-7 | TRBV9 | TRBD2 | TGTGCCAGCAGCTCCCGAAGCGGGGGAGCCTACGAGCAGTACTTC | CASSSRSGGAYEQYF
. | TRBJ2-1 | TRBV11-1 | TRBD1 | TGTGCCAGCAGCTCCGGACAGGGACAGGGTAACAATGAGCAGTTCTTC | CASSSGQGQGNNEQFF
. | TRBJ2-2 | TRBV6-1 | TRBD2 | TGTGCCAGCAGTGAACGGGGGGGCGTAGCCGGGGAGCTGTTTTTT | CASSERGGVAGELFF
few | TRBJ2-3 | TRBV27 | TRBD1 | TGTGCCAGCAGTCCCATTTTGAAGGGGACAGGGACAGATACGCAGTATTTT | CASSPILKGTGTDTQYF